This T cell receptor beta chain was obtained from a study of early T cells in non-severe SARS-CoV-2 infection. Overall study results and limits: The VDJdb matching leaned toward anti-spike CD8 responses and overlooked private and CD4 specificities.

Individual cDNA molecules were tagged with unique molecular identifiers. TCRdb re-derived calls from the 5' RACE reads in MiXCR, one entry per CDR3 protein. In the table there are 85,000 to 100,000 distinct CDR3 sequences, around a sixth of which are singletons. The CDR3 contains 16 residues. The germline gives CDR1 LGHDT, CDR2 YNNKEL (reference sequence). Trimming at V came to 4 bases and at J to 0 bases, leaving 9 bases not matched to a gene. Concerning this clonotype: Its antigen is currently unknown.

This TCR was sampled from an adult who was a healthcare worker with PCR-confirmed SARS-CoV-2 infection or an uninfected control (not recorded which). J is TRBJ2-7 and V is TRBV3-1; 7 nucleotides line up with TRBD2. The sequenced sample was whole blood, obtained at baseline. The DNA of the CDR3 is TGTGCCAGCAGCCCCCCCACTGGCGGGAGCTCCTACGAGCAGTACTTC. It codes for CASSPPTGGSSYEQYF.